The sequence of this T cell receptor beta chain was determined in a study of blood T cell repertoires in COVID-19. Background on the study: COVID-19 samples collected from the United States, Italy and Spain covered acute and convalescent phases.

CDR3 length equals 15 residues. From germline, CDR1 is MDHEN and CDR2 SYDVKM. J lost 4 bases, V lost 5 bases, and 10 bases had no gene match. Under the authors' procedure: Nucleated cell number was recorded as an estimate derived from reference gene primer amplification. Some clones are missing from TCRdb's copy, which holds only in-frame ones; the method was immunoSEQ multiplex PCR. V, J and clone size are those of that table, while D and trimming were read from the DNA. The table has 45,000 to 65,000 clones, around nine tenths seen once. The sample consisted of peripheral blood. The chain recombines TRBV28 with TRBJ1-2; 7 bases map to TRBD1. This TCR was sampled from a human donor in a cohort sampled during active COVID-19. The CDR3 sequence: CASSGRRQGGYGYTF. The CDR3 DNA is TGTGCCAGCAGTGGCCGACGACAGGGAGGCTATGGCTACACCTTC.